This T cell receptor beta chain was found in a study of T cells in Graves' hyperthyroidism and ophthalmopathy. General study results and limits: Most thyroid clonotypes expanded above 0.001 appeared in blood too. Ophthalmopathy was distinguished from stable hyperthyroidism by 13 V-J signatures.

Germline CDR1 is LNHDA and CDR2 is SQIVND (reference sequence). The CDR3 consists of 14 residues. V gave up 8 bases and J gave up 2 bases; unmatched junction bases: 7. Each diagnosis was grounded in clinical symptoms, serum thyroxine and TRAb, thyroid ultrasound, and orbital computed tomography. This clonotype was recorded many times. Its target is not known. Researchers amplified the TCR beta CDR3 regions from RNA transcripts. Using the HTBI primer set, a first-round RT-PCR was run on the TCR CDR3. TCRdb called the multiplex PCR reads again in MiXCR, with one record for every CDR3 protein. The sample carries about 660,000 distinct CDR3 sequences, about 45% recorded once.

The rearrangement joins TRBV19 to TRBJ2-7; TRBD1 agrees at 9 bases. Sequenced material: peripheral blood or thyroid tissue (not recorded which). The source is an adult man with Graves' disease, either hyperthyroidism or ophthalmopathy (not recorded which). The CDR3, as DNA: TGTGCCAGTCGACCTCGGGACAGGGCCTACGAGCAGTACTTC. Protein: CASRPRDRAYEQYF.